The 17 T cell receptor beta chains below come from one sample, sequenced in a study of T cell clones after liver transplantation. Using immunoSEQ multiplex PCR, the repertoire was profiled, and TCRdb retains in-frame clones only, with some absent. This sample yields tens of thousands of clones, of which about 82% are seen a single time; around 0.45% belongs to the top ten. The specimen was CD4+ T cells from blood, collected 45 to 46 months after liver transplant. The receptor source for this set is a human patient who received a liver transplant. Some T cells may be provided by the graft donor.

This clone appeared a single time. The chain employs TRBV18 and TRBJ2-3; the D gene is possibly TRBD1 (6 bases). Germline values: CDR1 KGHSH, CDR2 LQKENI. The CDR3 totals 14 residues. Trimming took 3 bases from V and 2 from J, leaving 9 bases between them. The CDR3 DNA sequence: TGTGCCAGCTCACCCCGACAGGACACAGATACGCAGTATTTT. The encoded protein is CASSPRQDTDTQYF.

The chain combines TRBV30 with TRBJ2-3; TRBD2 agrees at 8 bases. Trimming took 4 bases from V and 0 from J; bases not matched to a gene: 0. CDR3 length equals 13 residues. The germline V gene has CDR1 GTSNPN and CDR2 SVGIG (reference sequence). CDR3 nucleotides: TGTGCCTGGACTAGCGGGAGCACAGATACGCAGTATTTT. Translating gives CAWTSGSTDTQYF. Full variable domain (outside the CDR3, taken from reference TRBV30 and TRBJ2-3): SQTIHQWPATLVQPVGSPLSLECTVEGTSNPNLYWYRQAAGRGLQLLFYSVGIGQISSEVPQNLSASRPQDRQFILSSKKLLLSDSGFYLCAWTSGSTDTQYFGPGTRLTVL.

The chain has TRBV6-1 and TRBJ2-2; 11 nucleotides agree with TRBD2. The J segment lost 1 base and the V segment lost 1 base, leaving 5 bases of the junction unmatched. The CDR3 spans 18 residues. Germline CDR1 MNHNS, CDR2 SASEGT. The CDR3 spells CASSEGLAGGRNTGELFF. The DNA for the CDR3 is TGTGCCAGCAGTGAAGGGCTAGCGGGAGGCCGGAACACCGGGGAGCTGTTTTTT.

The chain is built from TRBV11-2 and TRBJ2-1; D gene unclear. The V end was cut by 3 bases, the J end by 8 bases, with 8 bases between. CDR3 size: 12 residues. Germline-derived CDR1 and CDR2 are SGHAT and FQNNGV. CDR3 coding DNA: TGTGCCAGCAGCTTGCTGTTCCATGAGCAGTTCTTC. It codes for CASSLLFHEQFF.

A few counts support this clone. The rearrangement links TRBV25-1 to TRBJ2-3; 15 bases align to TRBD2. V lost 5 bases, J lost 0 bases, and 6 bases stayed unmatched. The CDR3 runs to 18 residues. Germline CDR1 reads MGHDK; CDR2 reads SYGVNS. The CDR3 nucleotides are TGTGCCAGCAGTAAAGGAGGGACTAGCGGGAGGAGCACAGATACGCAGTATTTT. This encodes CASSKGGTSGRSTDTQYF.

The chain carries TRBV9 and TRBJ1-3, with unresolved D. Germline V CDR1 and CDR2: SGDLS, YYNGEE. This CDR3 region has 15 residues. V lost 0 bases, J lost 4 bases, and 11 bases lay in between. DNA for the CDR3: TGTGCCAGCAGCGTAGCTGCCTGGTCAGGAAACACCATATATTTT. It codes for CASSVAAWSGNTIYF. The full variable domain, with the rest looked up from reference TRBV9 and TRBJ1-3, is DSGVTQTPKHLITATGQRVTLRCSPRSGDLSVYWYQQSLDQGLQFLIQYYNGEERAKGNILERFSAQQFPDLHSELNLSSLELGDSALYFCASSVAAWSGNTIYFGEGSWLTVV.

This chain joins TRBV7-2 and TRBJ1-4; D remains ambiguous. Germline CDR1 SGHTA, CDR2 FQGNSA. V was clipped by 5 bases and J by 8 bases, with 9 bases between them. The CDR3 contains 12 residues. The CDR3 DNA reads TGTGCCAGCAGCCAGGACCTGGAAAAACTGTTTTTT. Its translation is CASSQDLEKLFF.

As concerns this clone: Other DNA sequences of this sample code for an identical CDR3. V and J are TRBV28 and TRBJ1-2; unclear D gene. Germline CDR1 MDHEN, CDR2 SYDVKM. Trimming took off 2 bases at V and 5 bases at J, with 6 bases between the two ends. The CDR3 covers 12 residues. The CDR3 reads CASSLRLYGYTF. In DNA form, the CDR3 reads TGTGCCAGCAGTTTACGACTTTATGGCTACACCTTC.

CDR3 sequence reads: CASSFIGGGDTQYF. The CDR3 nucleotides read TGTGCCAGCAGCTTTATCGGGGGTGGAGATACGCAGTATTTT. This chain uses TRBV7-2 with TRBJ2-3; D possibly corresponds to TRBD2 (6 bases). Germline CDR1 reads SGHTA; CDR2 reads FQGNSA. V was cut by 3 bases and J by 5 bases, with 12 bases left in between. The CDR3 contains 14 residues. The variable domain in full, with the rest retrieved from reference TRBV7-2 and TRBJ2-3, is GAGVSQSPSNKVTEKGKDVELRCDPISGHTALYWYRQSLGQGLEFLIYFQGNSAPDKSGLPSDRFSAERTGGSVSTLTIQRTQQEDSAVYLCASSFIGGGDTQYFGPGTRLTVL.

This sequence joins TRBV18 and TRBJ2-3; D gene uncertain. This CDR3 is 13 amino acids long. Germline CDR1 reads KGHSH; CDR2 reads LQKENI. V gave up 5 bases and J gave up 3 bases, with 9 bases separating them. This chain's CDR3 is CASSSGRTDTQYF. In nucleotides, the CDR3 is TGTGCCAGCTCATCCGGACGGACAGATACGCAGTATTTT. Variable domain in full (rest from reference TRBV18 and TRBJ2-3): NAGVMQNPRHLVRRRGQEARLRCSPMKGHSHVYWYRQLPEEGLKFMVYLQKENIIDESGMPKERFSAEFPKEGPSILRIQQVVRGDSAAYFCASSSGRTDTQYFGPGTRLTVL.

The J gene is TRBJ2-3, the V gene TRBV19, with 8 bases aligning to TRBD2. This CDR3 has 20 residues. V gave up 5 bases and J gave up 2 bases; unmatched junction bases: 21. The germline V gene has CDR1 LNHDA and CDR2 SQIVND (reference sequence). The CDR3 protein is CASSSSFGLAGPPYTDTQYF. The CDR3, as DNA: TGTGCCAGTAGTTCCTCTTTTGGGCTAGCGGGCCCACCGTACACAGATACGCAGTATTTT. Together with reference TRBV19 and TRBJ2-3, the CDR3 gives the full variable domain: DGGITQSPKYLFRKEGQNVTLSCEQNLNHDAMYWYRQDPGQGLRLIYYSQIVNDFQKGDIAEGYSVSREKKESFPLTVTSAQKNPTAFYLCASSSSFGLAGPPYTDTQYFGPGTRLTVL.

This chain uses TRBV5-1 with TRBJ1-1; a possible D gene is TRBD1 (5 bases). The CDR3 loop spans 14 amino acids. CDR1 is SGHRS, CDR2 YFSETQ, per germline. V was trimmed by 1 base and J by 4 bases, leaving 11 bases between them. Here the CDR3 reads CASSLLPRGTEAFF. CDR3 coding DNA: TGCGCCAGCAGCTTGCTCCCGAGGGGCACTGAAGCTTTCTTT. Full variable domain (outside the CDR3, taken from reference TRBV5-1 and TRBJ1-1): KAGVTQTPRYLIKTRGQQVTLSCSPISGHRSVSWYQQTPGQGLQFLFEYFSETQRNKGNFPGRFSGRQFSNSRSEMNVSTLELGDSALYLCASSLLPRGTEAFFGQGTRLTVV.

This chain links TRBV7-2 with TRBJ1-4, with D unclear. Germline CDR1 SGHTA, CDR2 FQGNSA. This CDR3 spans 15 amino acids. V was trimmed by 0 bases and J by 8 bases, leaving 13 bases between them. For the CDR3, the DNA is TGTGCCAGCAGCTTAGCGGGGTGGACGGGCGAAAAACTGTTTTTT. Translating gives CASSLAGWTGEKLFF.

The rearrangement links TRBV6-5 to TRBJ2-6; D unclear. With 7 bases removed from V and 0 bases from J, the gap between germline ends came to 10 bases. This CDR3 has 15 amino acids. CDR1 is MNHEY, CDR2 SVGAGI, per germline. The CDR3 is CASTQRVSGANVLTF. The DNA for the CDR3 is TGTGCCAGCACCCAGAGAGTCTCTGGGGCCAACGTCCTGACTTTC.

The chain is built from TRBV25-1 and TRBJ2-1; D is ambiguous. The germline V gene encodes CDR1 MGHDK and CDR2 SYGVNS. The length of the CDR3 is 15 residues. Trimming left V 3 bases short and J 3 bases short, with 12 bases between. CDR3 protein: CASSDQTGFYNEQFF. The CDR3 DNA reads TGTGCCAGCAGTGACCAAACCGGTTTCTACAATGAGCAGTTCTTC.

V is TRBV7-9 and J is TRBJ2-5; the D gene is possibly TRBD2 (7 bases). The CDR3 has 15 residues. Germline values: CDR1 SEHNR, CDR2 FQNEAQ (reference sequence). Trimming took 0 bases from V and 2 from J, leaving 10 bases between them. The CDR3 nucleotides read TGTGCCAGCAGCTTAGCGGGAGGGGGACAAGAGACCCAGTACTTC. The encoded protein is CASSLAGGGQETQYF.

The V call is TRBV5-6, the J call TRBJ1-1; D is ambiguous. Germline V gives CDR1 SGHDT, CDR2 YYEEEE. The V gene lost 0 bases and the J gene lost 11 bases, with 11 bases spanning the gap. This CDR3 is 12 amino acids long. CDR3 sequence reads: CASSLVNDQAFF. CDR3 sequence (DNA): TGTGCCAGCAGCTTGGTTAATGATCAGGCTTTCTTT.